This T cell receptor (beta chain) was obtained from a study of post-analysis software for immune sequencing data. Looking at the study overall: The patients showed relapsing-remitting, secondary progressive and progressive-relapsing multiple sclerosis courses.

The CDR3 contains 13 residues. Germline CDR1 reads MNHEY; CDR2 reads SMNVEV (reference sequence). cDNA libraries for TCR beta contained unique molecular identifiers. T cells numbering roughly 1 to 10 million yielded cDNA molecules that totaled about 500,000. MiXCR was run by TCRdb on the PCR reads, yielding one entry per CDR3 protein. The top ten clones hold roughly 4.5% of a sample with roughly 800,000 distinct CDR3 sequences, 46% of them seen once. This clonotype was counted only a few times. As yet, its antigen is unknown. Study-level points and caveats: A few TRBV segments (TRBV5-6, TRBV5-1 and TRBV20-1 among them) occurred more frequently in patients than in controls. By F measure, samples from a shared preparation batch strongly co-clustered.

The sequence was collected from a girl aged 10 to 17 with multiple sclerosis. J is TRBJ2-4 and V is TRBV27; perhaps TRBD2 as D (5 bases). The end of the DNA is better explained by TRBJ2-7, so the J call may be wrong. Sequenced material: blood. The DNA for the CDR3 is TGTGCCAGCAGAAAGACGGGGTTCGACGAGCAGTACTTC. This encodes CASRKTGFDEQYF.